The rows below give T cell receptor beta chains drawn from one sample of a study of T cell responses to AZD1222 COVID-19 vaccine. Only in-frame clones appear in the TCRdb table, and some are missing; sequencing was by immunoSEQ multiplex PCR. The data contain under 150,000 clones, more than 85% of them singletons. This material consisted of peripheral blood, taken on day 0 of AZD1222 vaccination. These receptors were collected from an adult in good health. CDR3s include the opening cysteine and the closing phenylalanine or tryptophan. A D gene is named only where the DNA matches it firmly. Clone size is shown for a subset of rows, as once, few, many or a class of expanded clone.

size: .; D: .; J: TRBJ1-2; V: TRBV6-5; DNA: TGTGCCAGCAGTTACTCGAGAGGGTATTATGGCTACACCTTC; CDR3: CASSYSRGYYGYTF
size: .; D: .; J: TRBJ1-1; V: TRBV27; DNA: TGTGCCAGCAGTTTAAACCCGACAGGGAACACTGAAGCTTTCTTT; CDR3: CASSLNPTGNTEAFF
size: .; D: .; J: TRBJ1-4; V: TRBV5-1; DNA: TGCGCCAGCAGCTTTGGTGCAACTAATGAAAAACTGTTTTTT; CDR3: CASSFGATNEKLFF
size: .; D: .; J: TRBJ1-2; V: TRBV9; DNA: TGTGCCAGCAGCGTGGGGGACTATGGCTACACCTTC; CDR3: CASSVGDYGYTF
size: once; D: .; J: TRBJ1-2; V: TRBV6-5; DNA: TGTGCCAGCAGTTACTCAGTATACGGGGGGCAATTCCCCTACACCTTC; CDR3: CASSYSVYGGQFPYTF
size: .; D: .; J: TRBJ2-6; V: TRBV5-1; DNA: TGCGCCAGCAGCTTTGGGGGGTCTTCTGGGGCCAACGTCCTGACTTTC; CDR3: CASSFGGSSGANVLTF
size: .; D: TRBD1; J: TRBJ1-4; V: TRBV2; DNA: TGTGCCAGCAGTTCCGGGACAGGGGGCCATGAAAAACTGTTTTTT; CDR3: CASSSGTGGHEKLFF
size: few; D: .; J: TRBJ1-4; V: TRBV7-2; DNA: TGTGCCAGCAGCCCCCAAACCGGACTGGGTGAAAAACTGTTTTTT; CDR3: CASSPQTGLGEKLFF
size: .; D: .; J: TRBJ1-4; V: TRBV6-6; DNA: TGTGCCAGCAGTTCCAGGGTAAAGGAAAAACTGTTTTTT; CDR3: CASSSRVKEKLFF
size: .; D: TRBD1; J: TRBJ1-5; V: TRBV7-6; DNA: TGTGCCAGCAGCTTAGAAGGCGGGACAGGGAATTATAGCAATCAGCCCCAGCATTTT; CDR3: CASSLEGGTGNYSNQPQHF
size: .; D: .; J: TRBJ1-1; V: TRBV5-1; DNA: TGCGCCAGCAGCCCCCGGCGGGCGGTGGCTGAAGCTTTCTTT; CDR3: CASSPRRAVAEAFF
size: .; D: .; J: TRBJ2-7; V: TRBV3-1/TRBV3-2; DNA: TGTGCCAGCAGCCAAGACCAGCACGAGCAGTACTTC; CDR3: CASSQDQHEQYF
size: .; D: TRBD1; J: TRBJ1-2; V: TRBV5-1; DNA: TGCGCCAGCAGCCGGGACAGACTCTATGGCTACACCTTC; CDR3: CASSRDRLYGYTF
size: .; D: .; J: TRBJ2-4; V: TRBV9; DNA: TGTGCCAGCAGCGTAGAGGGTGGGGCGCTGAACTTC; CDR3: CASSVEGGALNF
size: .; D: .; J: TRBJ2-5; V: TRBV14; DNA: TGTGCCAGCAGCCAAGTCCTCACGACAGGAGAAGAGACCCAGTACTTC; CDR3: CASSQVLTTGEETQYF
size: .; D: .; J: TRBJ2-3; V: TRBV6-1; DNA: TGTGCCAGCAGTGAAGCAGGCGGGACAGACACAGATACGCAGTATTTT; CDR3: CASSEAGGTDTDTQYF
size: .; D: TRBD2; J: TRBJ2-3; V: TRBV3-1/TRBV3-2; DNA: TGTGCCAGCAGCCAAGTCGAGCGGGGGGGCACAGATACGCAGTATTTT; CDR3: CASSQVERGGTDTQYF
size: .; D: .; J: TRBJ1-1; V: TRBV5-4; DNA: TGTGCCAGCAGCTTGTCGGGCATGGACACTGAAGCTTTCTTT; CDR3: CASSLSGMDTEAFF
size: once; D: TRBD2; J: TRBJ2-1; V: TRBV5-4; DNA: TGTGCCAGCAGCGCGACTAGCAGCTCCTACAATGAGCAGTTCTTC; CDR3: CASSATSSSYNEQFF
size: .; D: .; J: TRBJ1-4; V: TRBV11-2; DNA: TGTGCCAGCAGCGAAGGGGTAACTAATGAAAAACTGTTTTTT; CDR3: CASSEGVTNEKLFF
size: .; D: .; J: TRBJ1-3; V: TRBV7-8; DNA: TGTGCCAGCAGCTTAGCAGGGTTCCCTGGAAACACCATATATTTT; CDR3: CASSLAGFPGNTIYF
size: .; D: .; J: TRBJ1-2; V: TRBV27; DNA: TGTGCCAGCAGTTTTAGTTCTACTGGGGGGATATATGGCTACACCTTC; CDR3: CASSFSSTGGIYGYTF
size: once; D: .; J: TRBJ2-1; V: TRBV3-1/TRBV3-2; DNA: TGTGCCAGCAGCCAAGGTGGGGGGTCGAATGAGCAGTTCTTC; CDR3: CASSQGGGSNEQFF
size: .; D: TRBD2; J: TRBJ2-2; V: TRBV18; DNA: TGTGCCAGCTCCCGTAGCGGGGAAAACACCGGGGAGCTGTTTTTT; CDR3: CASSRSGENTGELFF
size: .; D: .; J: TRBJ1-1; V: TRBV5-4; DNA: TGTGCCAGCAGCTTCGGGGGCAGGGGTTTAAACACTGAAGCTTTCTTT; CDR3: CASSFGGRGLNTEAFF
size: .; D: .; J: TRBJ2-1; V: TRBV5-8; DNA: TGTGCCAGCAGCGGACGGCACAATGAGCAGTTCTTC; CDR3: CASSGRHNEQFF
size: .; D: TRBD1; J: TRBJ1-2; V: TRBV5-4; DNA: TGTGCCAGCAGAGCAGGGGGGGGTAACTATGGCTACACCTTC; CDR3: CASRAGGGNYGYTF
size: .; D: TRBD1; J: TRBJ1-2; V: TRBV19; DNA: TGTGCCAGTATCGGGGACAGGGGACCCGCTAACTATGGCTACACCTTC; CDR3: CASIGDRGPANYGYTF
size: .; D: TRBD1; J: TRBJ1-2; V: TRBV11-2; DNA: TGTGCCAGCAGCTTAACCCGGACAGGGAATCTCTATGGCTACACCTTC; CDR3: CASSLTRTGNLYGYTF
size: .; D: .; J: TRBJ1-3; V: TRBV11-2; DNA: TGTGCCAGCAGCTTAGATCACGGGGCCAGGGCTCACTCTGGAAACACCATATATTTT; CDR3: CASSLDHGARAHSGNTIYF
size: once; D: .; J: TRBJ2-2; V: TRBV7-9; DNA: TGTGCCAGCAGCTCCAAGACTAACACCGGGGAGCTGTTTTTT; CDR3: CASSSKTNTGELFF
size: once; D: .; J: TRBJ2-7; V: TRBV7-2; DNA: TGTGCCAGCAGCTTAGTAAGTACCGCCAGCTCCTACGAGCAGTACTTC; CDR3: CASSLVSTASSYEQYF
size: .; D: .; J: TRBJ2-5; V: TRBV7-2; DNA: TGTGCCAGCAGCTTAGCGGGGGGGCCGGACGCCTGGGAGACCCAGTACTTC; CDR3: CASSLAGGPDAWETQYF
size: .; D: .; J: TRBJ2-7; V: TRBV6-6; DNA: TGTGCCAGCAGCCAGGATCGGAGCTACGAGCAGTACTTC; CDR3: CASSQDRSYEQYF
size: .; D: TRBD1; J: TRBJ1-5; V: TRBV19; DNA: TGTGCCAGTAGGAGACAGGGGTTTGATCAGCCCCAGCATTTT; CDR3: CASRRQGFDQPQHF